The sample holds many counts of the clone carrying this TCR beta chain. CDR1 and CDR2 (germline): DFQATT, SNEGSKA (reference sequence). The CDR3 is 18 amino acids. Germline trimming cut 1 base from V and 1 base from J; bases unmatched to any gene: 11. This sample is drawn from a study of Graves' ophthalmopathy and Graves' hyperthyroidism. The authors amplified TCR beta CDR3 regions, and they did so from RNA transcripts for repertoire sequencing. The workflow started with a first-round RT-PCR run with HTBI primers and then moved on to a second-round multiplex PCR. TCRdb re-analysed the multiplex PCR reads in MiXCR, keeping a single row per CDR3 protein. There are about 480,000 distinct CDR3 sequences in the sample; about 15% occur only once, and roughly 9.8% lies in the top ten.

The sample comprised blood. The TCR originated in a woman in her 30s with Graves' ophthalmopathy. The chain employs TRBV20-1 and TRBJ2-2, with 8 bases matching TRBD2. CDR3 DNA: TGCAGTGCTAGAGGACCTGTCGGGCTAGCGGGGAACACCGGGGAGCTGTTTTTT. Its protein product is CSARGPVGLAGNTGELFF.